The 16 T cell receptor beta chains below come from one sample, sequenced in a study of blood T cell repertoires in COVID-19. Here immunoSEQ multiplex PCR was the method, and the copy in TCRdb shows in-frame clones only, minus some. This table holds some 100,000 clones, around 79% found once. Sequences were obtained from peripheral blood. These receptor sequences come from a man aged 50 to 60 with acute or convalescent COVID-19.

This sequence joins TRBV5-1 and TRBJ2-5, with D possibly being TRBD2 (6 bases). Germline V gene lookup returns CDR1 SGHRS and CDR2 YFSETQ. V gave up 4 bases and J gave up 5 bases, with 15 bases separating them. This CDR3 comprises 14 residues. CDR3 nucleotide sequence: TGCGCCAGCAGCGCGGGACCGCCGATTGAGACCCAGTACTTC. As protein: CASSAGPPIETQYF. Using reference TRBV5-1 and TRBJ2-5 for the parts outside the CDR3, the full variable domain is KAGVTQTPRYLIKTRGQQVTLSCSPISGHRSVSWYQQTPGQGLQFLFEYFSETQRNKGNFPGRFSGRQFSNSRSEMNVSTLELGDSALYLCASSAGPPIETQYFGPGTRLLVL.

V gene TRBV7-3 combines with J gene TRBJ2-1; 10 nucleotides align to TRBD2. This CDR3 comprises 15 residues. Per the germline V gene, CDR1 is SGHTA and CDR2 is FQGTGA. V was pared by 2 bases and J by 6 bases, with 4 bases of the junction left unmatched. The CDR3 DNA is TGTGCCAGCAGCTTAGAGCGGGGGGGCACCAATGAGCAGTTCTTC. Translating it yields CASSLERGGTNEQFF. The full variable domain, its missing parts supplied by reference TRBV7-3 and TRBJ2-1, is GAGVSQTPSNKVTEKGKYVELRCDPISGHTALYWYRQSLGQGPEFLIYFQGTGAADDSGLPNDRFFAVRPEGSVSTLKIQRTERGDSAVYLCASSLERGGTNEQFFGPGTRLTVL.

The chain recombines TRBV19 with TRBJ1-1; D perhaps matches TRBD1 (5 bases). Germline V gene lookup returns CDR1 LNHDA and CDR2 SQIVND (reference sequence). This CDR3 is 14 amino acids long. V lost 6 bases and J 1 base, leaving 12 bases between the germline ends. CDR3 nucleotide sequence: TGTGCCAGTAGAGAGACAGAAGAGAACACTGAAGCTTTCTTT. It translates to CASRETEENTEAFF.

The V gene is TRBV7-3, the J gene TRBJ2-1; TRBD2 matches at 8 bases. The V segment lost 2 bases and the J segment 8 bases; nucleotides outside the gene matches: 11. This CDR3 comprises 16 residues. The germline V gene encodes CDR1 SGHTA and CDR2 FQGTGA. The CDR3 DNA sequence: TGTGCCAGCAGCTTACTCGCGGGACTAGTCGGCCATGAGCAGTTCTTC. Protein: CASSLLAGLVGHEQFF. The variable domain in full, completed from reference TRBV7-3 and TRBJ2-1, reads GAGVSQTPSNKVTEKGKYVELRCDPISGHTALYWYRQSLGQGPEFLIYFQGTGAADDSGLPNDRFFAVRPEGSVSTLKIQRTERGDSAVYLCASSLLAGLVGHEQFFGPGTRLTVL.

A few counts support this clone. The V and J genes are TRBV7-9 and TRBJ2-7; a weak D match, TRBD1 (5 bases). Trimming took off 5 bases at V and 5 bases at J, with 13 bases between the two ends. The CDR3 runs to 13 residues. The germline gives CDR1 SEHNR, CDR2 FQNEAQ (reference sequence). CDR3 in DNA: TGTGCCAGCAGCGGGCCCACAGGCGACGAGCAGTACTTC. Translated, it gives CASSGPTGDEQYF. The variable domain in full, with the rest retrieved from reference TRBV7-9 and TRBJ2-7, is DTGVSQNPRHKITKRGQNVTFRCDPISEHNRLYWYRQTLGQGPEFLTYFQNEAQLEKSRLLSDRFSAERPKGSFSTLEIQRTEQGDSAMYLCASSGPTGDEQYFGPGTRLTVT.

J is TRBJ2-3 and V is TRBV2, with 7 bases fitting TRBD1. The CDR3 runs to 14 residues. Germline loops: CDR1 SNHLY, CDR2 FYNNEI. Trimming removed 8 bases from V and 1 base from J; junction bases left unmatched: 6. The CDR3 DNA reads as TGTGCCAGCGGCCGACAGGGACGCACAGATACGCAGTATTTT. Its translation: CASGRQGRTDTQYF.

The V and J genes are TRBV19 and TRBJ1-5, with a tentative D call TRBD1 (5 bases). The V and J ends lost 6 bases and 0 bases respectively, with 18 bases between them. In germline, CDR1 is LNHDA, CDR2 SQIVND (reference sequence). The CDR3 consists of 17 residues. CDR3 in amino acids: CASSNSLEGISNQPQHF. For the CDR3, the DNA is TGTGCCAGTAGCAATTCCCTGGAGGGGATTAGCAATCAGCCCCAGCATTTT.

The sample holds a few counts of this clone. This rearrangement joins TRBV7-3 to TRBJ2-1, with D uncertain. The V and J ends lost 2 bases and 7 bases respectively, with 12 bases between them. The CDR3 runs to 14 residues. In germline, CDR1 is SGHTA, CDR2 FQGTGA. CDR3 DNA sequence: TGTGCCAGCAGCTTATCCGGTTCCCTAAATGAGCAGTTCTTC. Its translation: CASSLSGSLNEQFF.

J is TRBJ2-3 and V is TRBV5-4, with D hard to call. Deletions cut 4 bases from V and 1 base from J, with 10 bases between. Germline CDR1 SGHNT, CDR2 YYREEE (reference sequence). The CDR3 contains 14 residues. This CDR3 is CASSLPTGTDTQYF. CDR3 bases: TGTGCCAGCAGCCTCCCTACGGGCACAGATACGCAGTATTTT.

This clone turned up a few times. This sequence joins TRBV30 and TRBJ2-7, with D tentatively TRBD1 (5 bases). This CDR3 region has 14 residues. V was shortened by 0 bases and J by 2 bases, with 11 bases between the two germline ends. Per germline, CDR1 GTSNPN and CDR2 SVGIG (reference sequence). This chain's CDR3 is CAWSVGQGAYEQYF. In nucleotides, the CDR3 is TGTGCCTGGAGTGTGGGGCAGGGTGCCTACGAGCAGTACTTC.

In this sample, this clone turned up once. The rearrangement joins TRBV10-2 to TRBJ2-7; TRBD2 matches 7 bases. This CDR3 region has 16 residues. Germline CDR1 and CDR2: WSHSY and SAAADI. The V and J ends lost 4 bases and 3 bases, in that order; junction bases with no gene match: 12. CDR3 in amino acids: CASSGAFASGVYEQYF. The CDR3 DNA sequence: TGCGCCAGCAGTGGGGCCTTTGCAAGCGGGGTCTACGAGCAGTACTTC.

The rearrangement joins TRBV4-2 to TRBJ2-5; D possibly corresponds to TRBD1 (5 bases). Trimming removed 1 base from V and 4 bases from J, with 13 bases in between. CDR1 is LGHNA and CDR2 is YNFKEQ in the germline V gene. The CDR3 runs 15 residues. CDR3 loop: CASSQGRAGIETQYF. The CDR3 DNA reads as TGTGCCAGCAGCCAAGGTCGGGCAGGGATAGAGACCCAGTACTTC.

J is TRBJ2-2 and V is TRBV7-8; 11 nucleotides agree with TRBD1. With V trimmed by 5 bases and J by 8 bases, 7 bases remained unmatched. Looked up from germline, CDR1 is SGHVS and CDR2 is FQNEAQ. The CDR3 is 15 amino acids. This chain's CDR3 is CASSLWTGGLGELFF. The CDR3 coding sequence is TGTGCCAGCAGCCTCTGGACAGGGGGCTTAGGGGAGCTGTTTTTT.

This clone appeared a single time. The CDR3 sequence: CASSSRLFTYEQYF. CDR3 nucleotides: TGTGCCAGCAGCTCGCGGCTATTCACCTACGAGCAGTACTTC. The chain carries TRBV6-2 or TRBV6-3 and TRBJ2-7, with D unclear. Trimming shortened V by 6 bases and J by 2 bases, and 14 bases separated the two germline ends. The CDR3 is 14 amino acids. Germline V gene lookup returns CDR1 MNHEY and CDR2 SVGEGT.

This clone was seen more than once but under ten times. The chain combines TRBV5-6 with TRBJ1-1; tentative D call: TRBD1 (6 bases). Looked up from germline, CDR1 is SGHDT and CDR2 is YYEEEE. The CDR3 is 15 amino acids. V was cut by 3 bases and J by 0 bases, with 12 bases left in between. CDR3: CASSSDRRMNTEAFF. CDR3 nucleotide sequence: TGTGCCAGCAGCTCGGACAGACGCATGAACACTGAAGCTTTCTTT.

The chain carries TRBV6-5 and TRBJ2-2, with 9 bases aligning to TRBD2. V lost 7 bases and J lost 4; bases outside the gene matches: 7. The CDR3 has 15 residues. CDR1 and CDR2 from the germline V gene are MNHEY and SVGAGI. CDR3 nucleotide sequence: TGTGCCAGCACCTTTAGCGGGAGAGGCACCGGGGAGCTGTTTTTT. Amino acid sequence: CASTFSGRGTGELFF.